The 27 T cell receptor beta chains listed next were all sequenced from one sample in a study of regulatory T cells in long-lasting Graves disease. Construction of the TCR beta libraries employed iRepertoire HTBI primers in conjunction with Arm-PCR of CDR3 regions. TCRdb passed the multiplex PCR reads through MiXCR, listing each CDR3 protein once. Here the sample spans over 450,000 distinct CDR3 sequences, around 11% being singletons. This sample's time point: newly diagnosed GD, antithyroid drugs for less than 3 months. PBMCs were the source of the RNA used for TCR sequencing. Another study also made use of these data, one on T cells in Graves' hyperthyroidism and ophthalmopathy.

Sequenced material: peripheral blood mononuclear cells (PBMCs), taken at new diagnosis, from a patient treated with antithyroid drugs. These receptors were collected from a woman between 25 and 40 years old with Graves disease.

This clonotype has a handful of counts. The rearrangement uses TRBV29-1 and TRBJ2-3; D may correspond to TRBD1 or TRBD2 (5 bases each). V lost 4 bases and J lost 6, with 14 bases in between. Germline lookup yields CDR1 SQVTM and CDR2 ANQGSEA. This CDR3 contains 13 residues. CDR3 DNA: TGCAGCGTTGCCCTATCCGGGGCGGATACGCAGTATTTT. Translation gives CSVALSGADTQYF.

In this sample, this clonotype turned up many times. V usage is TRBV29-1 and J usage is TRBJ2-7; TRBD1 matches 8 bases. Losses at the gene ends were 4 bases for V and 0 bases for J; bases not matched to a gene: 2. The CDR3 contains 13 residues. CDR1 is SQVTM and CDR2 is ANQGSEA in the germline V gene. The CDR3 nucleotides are TGCAGCGTTGGGGACAGGAGCTCCTACGAGCAGTACTTC. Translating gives CSVGDRSSYEQYF.

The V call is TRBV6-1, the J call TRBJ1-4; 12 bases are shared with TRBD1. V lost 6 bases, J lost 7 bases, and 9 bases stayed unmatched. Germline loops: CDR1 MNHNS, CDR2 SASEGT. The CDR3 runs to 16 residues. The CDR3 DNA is TGTGCCAGCAGACCCGGGACAGGGGGCGGTGGTGAAAAACTGTTTTTT. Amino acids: CASRPGTGGGGEKLFF.

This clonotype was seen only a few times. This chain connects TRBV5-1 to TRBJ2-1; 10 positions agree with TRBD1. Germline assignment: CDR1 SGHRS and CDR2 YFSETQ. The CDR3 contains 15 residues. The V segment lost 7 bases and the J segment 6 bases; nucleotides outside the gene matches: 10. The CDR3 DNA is TGCGCCAGCGGGACAGGGGAATTGGCCGGCAATGAGCAGTTCTTC. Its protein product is CASGTGELAGNEQFF.

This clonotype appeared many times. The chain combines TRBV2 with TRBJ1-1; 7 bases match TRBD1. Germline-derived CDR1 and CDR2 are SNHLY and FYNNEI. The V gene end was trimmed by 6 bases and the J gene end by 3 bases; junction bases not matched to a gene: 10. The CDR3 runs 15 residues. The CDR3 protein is CASRETGPTDTEAFF. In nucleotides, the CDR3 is TGTGCCAGCAGGGAGACAGGGCCCACGGACACTGAAGCTTTCTTT.

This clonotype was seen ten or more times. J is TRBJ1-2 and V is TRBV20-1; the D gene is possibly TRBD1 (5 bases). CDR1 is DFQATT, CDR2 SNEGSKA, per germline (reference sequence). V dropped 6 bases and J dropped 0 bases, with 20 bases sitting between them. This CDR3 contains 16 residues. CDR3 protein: CSAGGPGTSSNYGYTF. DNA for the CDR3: TGCAGTGCGGGCGGGCCCGGGACCAGTTCTAACTATGGCTACACCTTC.

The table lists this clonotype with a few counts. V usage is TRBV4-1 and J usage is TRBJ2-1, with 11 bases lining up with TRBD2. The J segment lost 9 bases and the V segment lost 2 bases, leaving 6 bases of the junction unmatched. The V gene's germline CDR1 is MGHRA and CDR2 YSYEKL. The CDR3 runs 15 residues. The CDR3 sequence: CASSQPSGRFREQFF. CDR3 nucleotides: TGCGCCAGCAGCCAACCTAGCGGGAGGTTTCGTGAGCAGTTCTTC.

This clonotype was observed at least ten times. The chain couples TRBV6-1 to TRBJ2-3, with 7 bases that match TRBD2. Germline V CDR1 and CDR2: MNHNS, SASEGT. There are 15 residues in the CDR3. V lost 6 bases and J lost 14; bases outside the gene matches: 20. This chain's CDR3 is CASRQLGTTRGAGYF. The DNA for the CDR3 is TGTGCCAGCAGACAACTCGGGACTACTCGAGGGGCGGGGTATTTT.

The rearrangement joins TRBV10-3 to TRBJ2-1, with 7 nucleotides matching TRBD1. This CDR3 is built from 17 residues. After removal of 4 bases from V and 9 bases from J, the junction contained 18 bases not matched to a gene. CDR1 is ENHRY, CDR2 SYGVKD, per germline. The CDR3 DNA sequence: TGTGCCATCAGTGCCACGGGACAGTTGGTCGAAGCAAGTGAGCAGTTCTTC. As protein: CAISATGQLVEASEQFF.

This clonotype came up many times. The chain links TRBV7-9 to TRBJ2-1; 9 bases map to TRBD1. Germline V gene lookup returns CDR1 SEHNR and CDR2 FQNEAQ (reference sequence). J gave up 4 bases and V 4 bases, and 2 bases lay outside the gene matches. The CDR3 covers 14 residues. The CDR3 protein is CASSSDRGYNEQFF. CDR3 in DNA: TGTGCCAGCAGCTCGGACAGGGGTTACAATGAGCAGTTCTTC.

CDR3 DNA: TGTGCCAGCTCACGGGAGGTTGGCTACGAGCAGTACTTC. Protein sequence: CASSREVGYEQYF. V and J are TRBV18 and TRBJ2-7, with D perhaps TRBD2 (6 bases). The CDR3 runs 13 residues. The germline gives CDR1 KGHSH, CDR2 LQKENI. With 4 bases removed from V and 3 bases from J, the gap between germline ends came to 10 bases.

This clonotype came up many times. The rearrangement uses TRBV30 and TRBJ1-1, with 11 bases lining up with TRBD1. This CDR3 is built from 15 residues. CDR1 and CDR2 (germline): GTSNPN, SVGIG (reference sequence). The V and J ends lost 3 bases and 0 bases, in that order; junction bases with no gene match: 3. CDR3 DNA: TGTGCCTGGAGCGGGACAGGGGGGATGAACACTGAAGCTTTCTTT. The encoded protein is CAWSGTGGMNTEAFF.

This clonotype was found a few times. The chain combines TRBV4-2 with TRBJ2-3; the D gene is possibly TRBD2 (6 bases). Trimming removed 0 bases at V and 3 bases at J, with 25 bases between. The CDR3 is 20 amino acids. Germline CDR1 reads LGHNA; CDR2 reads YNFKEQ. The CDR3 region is CASSQDDTDRLWGVTDTQYF. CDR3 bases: TGTGCCAGCAGCCAAGACGACACGGACCGTCTCTGGGGGGTGACAGATACGCAGTATTTT.

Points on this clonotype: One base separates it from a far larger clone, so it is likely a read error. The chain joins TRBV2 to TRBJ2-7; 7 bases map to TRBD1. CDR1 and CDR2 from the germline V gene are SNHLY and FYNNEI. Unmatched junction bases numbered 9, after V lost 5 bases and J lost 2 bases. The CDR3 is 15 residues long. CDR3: CASSLATGNPYEQYF. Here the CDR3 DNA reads TGTGCCAGCAGTCTCGCGACAGGGAATCCCTACGAGCAGTACTTC.

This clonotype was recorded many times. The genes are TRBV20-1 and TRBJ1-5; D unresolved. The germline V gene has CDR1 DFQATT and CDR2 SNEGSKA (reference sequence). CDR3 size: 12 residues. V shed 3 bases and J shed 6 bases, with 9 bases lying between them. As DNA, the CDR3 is TGCAGTGCTAGTATAGGGTTTCAGCCCCAGCATTTT. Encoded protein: CSASIGFQPQHF.

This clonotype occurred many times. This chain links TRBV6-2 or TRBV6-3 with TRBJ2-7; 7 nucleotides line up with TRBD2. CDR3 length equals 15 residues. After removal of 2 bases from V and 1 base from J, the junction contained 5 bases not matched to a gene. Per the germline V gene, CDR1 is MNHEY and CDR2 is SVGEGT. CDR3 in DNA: TGTGCCAGCAGTTACCGCGGACTAGGTTCCTACGAGCAGTACTTC. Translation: CASSYRGLGSYEQYF.

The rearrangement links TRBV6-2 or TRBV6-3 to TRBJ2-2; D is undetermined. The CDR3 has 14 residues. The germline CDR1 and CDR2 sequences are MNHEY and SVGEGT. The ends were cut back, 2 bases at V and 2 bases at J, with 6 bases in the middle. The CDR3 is CASSYQFNTGELFF. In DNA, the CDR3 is TGTGCCAGCAGTTACCAGTTCAACACCGGGGAGCTGTTTTTT.

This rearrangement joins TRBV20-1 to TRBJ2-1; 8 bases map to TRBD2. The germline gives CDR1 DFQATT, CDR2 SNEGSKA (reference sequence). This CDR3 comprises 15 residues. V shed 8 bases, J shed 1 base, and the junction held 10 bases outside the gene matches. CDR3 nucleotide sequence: TGCAGTCTGCGGGAGGCGGGAGCTTCCTACAATGAGCAGTTCTTC. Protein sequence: CSLREAGASYNEQFF.

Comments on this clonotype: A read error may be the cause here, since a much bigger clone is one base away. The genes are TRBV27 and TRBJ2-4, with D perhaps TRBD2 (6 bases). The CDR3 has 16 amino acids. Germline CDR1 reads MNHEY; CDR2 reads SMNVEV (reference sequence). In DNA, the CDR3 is TGTGACAGCAGTTTGAAGCGGGTCCTAGCCAAAAACATTCAGTACTTC. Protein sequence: CDSSLKRVLAKNIQYF.

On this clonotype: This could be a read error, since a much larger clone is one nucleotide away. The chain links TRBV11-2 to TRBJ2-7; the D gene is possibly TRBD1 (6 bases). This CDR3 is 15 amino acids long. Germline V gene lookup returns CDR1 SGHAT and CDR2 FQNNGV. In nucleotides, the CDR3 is TGTGCCAGCAGCCCCGAGACAGGTCTTTCCTACGAGCGGTACTTC. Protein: CASSPETGLSYERYF.

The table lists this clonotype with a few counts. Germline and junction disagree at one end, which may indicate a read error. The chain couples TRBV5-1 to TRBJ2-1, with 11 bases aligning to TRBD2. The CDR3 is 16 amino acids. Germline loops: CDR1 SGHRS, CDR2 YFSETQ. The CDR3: CASSLEGTSGYNEQLF. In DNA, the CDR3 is TGCGCCAGCAGCTTGGAAGGGACTAGCGGATACAATGAGCAGCTCTTC. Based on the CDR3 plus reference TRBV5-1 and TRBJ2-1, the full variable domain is KAGVTQTPRYLIKTRGQQVTLSCSPISGHRSVSWYQQTPGQGLQFLFEYFSETQRNKGNFPGRFSGRQFSNSRSEMNVSTLELGDSALYLCASSLEGTSGYNEQLFGPGTRLTVL.

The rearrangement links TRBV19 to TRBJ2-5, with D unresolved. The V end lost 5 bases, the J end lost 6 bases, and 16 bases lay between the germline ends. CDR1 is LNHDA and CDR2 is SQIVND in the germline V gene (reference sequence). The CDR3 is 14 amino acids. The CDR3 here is CASSPDGGRKTQYF. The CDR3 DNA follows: TGTGCCAGTAGTCCGGACGGCGGACGGAAGACCCAGTACTTC.

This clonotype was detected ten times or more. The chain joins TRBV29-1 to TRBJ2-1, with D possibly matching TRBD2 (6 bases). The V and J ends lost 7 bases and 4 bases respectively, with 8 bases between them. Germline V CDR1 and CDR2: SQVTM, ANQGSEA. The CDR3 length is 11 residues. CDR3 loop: CSGGTYNEQFF. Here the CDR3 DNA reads TGCAGCGGGGGGACTTACAATGAGCAGTTCTTC.

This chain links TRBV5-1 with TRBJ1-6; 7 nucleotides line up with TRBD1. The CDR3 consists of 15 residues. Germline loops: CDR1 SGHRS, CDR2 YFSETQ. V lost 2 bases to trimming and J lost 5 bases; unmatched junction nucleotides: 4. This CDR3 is CASSFVGGDNSPLHF. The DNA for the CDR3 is TGCGCCAGCAGCTTCGTAGGGGGCGATAATTCACCCCTCCACTTT.

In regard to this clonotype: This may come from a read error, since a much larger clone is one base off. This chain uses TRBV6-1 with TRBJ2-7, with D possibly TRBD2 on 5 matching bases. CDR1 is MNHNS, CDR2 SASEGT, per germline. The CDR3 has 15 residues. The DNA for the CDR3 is TGTACCAGCAGTCTTACTTCCGGGGTATCCTACGAGCAGTACTTC. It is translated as CTSSLTSGVSYEQYF.

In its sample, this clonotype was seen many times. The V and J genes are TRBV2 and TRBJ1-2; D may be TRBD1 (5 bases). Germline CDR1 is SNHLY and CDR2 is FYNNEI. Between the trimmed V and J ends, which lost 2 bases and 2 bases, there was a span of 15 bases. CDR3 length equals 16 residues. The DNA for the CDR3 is TGTGCCAGCAGTGAATACGGGGCCGCAGAAAACTATGGCTACACCTTC. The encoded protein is CASSEYGAAENYGYTF.

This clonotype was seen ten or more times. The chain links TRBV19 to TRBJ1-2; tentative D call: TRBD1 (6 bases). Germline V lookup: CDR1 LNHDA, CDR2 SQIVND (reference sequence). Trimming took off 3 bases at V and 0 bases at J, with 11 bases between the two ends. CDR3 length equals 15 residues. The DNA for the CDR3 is TGTGCCAGTAGTATTACAGGGAAAGCTAACTATGGCTACACCTTC. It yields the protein CASSITGKANYGYTF.